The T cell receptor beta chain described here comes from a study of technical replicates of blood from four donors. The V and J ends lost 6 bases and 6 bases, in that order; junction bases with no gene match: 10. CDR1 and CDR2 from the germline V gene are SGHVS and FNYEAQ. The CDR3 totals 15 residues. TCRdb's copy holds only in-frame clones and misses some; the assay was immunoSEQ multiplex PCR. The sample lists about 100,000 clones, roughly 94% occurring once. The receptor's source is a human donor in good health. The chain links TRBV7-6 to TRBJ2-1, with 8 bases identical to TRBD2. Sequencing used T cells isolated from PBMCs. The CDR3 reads CASSYEAGAANEQFF. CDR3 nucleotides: TGTGCCAGCAGTTATGAAGCGGGAGCGGCCAATGAGCAGTTCTTC. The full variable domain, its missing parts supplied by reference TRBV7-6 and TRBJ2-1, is GAGVSQSPRYKVTKRGQDVALRCDPISGHVSLYWYRQALGQGPEFLTYFNYEAQQDKSGLPNDRFSAERPEGSISTLTIQRTEQRDSAMYRCASSYEAGAANEQFFGPGTRLTVL.